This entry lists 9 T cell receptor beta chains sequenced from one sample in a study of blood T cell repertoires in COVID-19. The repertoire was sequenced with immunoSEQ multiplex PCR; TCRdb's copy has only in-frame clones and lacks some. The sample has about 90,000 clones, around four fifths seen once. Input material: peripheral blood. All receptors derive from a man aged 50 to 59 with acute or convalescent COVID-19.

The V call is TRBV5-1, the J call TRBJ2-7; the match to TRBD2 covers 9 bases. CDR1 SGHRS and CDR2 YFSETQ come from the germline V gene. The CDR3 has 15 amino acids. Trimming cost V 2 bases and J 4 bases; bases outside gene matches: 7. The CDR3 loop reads CASSLFSGRGYEQYF. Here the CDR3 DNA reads TGCGCCAGCAGCTTATTTAGCGGGAGAGGGTACGAGCAGTACTTC.

The CDR3 sequence: CASSPSGTGKETQYF. The CDR3 DNA is TGTGCCAGCAGCCCATCCGGGACAGGGAAGGAGACCCAGTACTTC. V gene TRBV7-9 combines with J gene TRBJ2-5; 9 bases are a match to TRBD1. V dropped 5 bases and J dropped 5; count of bases not matched to a gene: 9. Germline values: CDR1 SEHNR, CDR2 FQNEAQ (reference sequence). The CDR3 runs to 15 residues.

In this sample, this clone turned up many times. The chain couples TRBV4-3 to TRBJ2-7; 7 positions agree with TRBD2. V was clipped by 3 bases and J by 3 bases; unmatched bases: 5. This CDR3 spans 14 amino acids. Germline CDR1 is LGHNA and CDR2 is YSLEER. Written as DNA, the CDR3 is TGCGCCAGCAGCCAGGGGGGGATTTACTACGAGCAGTACTTC. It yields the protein CASSQGGIYYEQYF.

This chain's CDR3 is CASSPSPRFLFF. CDR3 DNA: TGTGCCAGCAGCCCCTCACCCAGGTTTCTGTTTTTT. The J gene is TRBJ1-4, the V gene TRBV11-2; D is undetermined. The CDR3 has 12 amino acids. V dropped 5 bases and J dropped 14 bases, with 15 bases sitting between them. Germline CDR1 is SGHAT and CDR2 is FQNNGV.

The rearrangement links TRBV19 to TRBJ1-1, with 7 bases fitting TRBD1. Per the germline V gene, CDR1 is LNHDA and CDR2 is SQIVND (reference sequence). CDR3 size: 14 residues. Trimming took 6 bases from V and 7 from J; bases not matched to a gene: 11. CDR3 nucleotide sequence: TGTGCCAGTAGCATGGACAGGTTGGACTTTGAAGCTTTCTTT. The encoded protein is CASSMDRLDFEAFF.

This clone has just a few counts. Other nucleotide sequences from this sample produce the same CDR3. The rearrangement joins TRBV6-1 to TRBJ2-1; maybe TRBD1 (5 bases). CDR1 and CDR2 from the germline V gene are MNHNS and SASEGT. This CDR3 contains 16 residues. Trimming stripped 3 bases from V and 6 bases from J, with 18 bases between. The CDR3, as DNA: TGTGCCAGCAGTGACCTCAGGGTTAACCCCTCCAATGAGCAGTTCTTC. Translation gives CASSDLRVNPSNEQFF.

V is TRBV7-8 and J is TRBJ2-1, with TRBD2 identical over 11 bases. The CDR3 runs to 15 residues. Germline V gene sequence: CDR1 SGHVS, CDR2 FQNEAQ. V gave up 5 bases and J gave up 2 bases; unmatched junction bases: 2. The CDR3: CASSTSGGPYNEQFF. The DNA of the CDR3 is TGTGCCAGCAGCACTAGCGGGGGCCCCTACAATGAGCAGTTCTTC.

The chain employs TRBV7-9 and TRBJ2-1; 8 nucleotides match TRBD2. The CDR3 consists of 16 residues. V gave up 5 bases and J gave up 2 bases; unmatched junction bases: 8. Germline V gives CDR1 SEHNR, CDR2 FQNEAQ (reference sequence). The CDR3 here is CASSAEAGGAYNEQFF. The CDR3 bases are TGTGCCAGCAGCGCGGAGGCGGGGGGCGCCTACAATGAGCAGTTCTTC.

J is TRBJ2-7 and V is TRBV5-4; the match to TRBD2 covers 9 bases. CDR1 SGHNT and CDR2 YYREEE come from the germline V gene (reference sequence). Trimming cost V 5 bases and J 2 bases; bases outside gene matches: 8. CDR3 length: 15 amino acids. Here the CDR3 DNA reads TGTGCCAGCAGTAAAGGCGGGAGGGCCCCCTACGAGCAGTACTTC. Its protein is CASSKGGRAPYEQYF.